This TCR beta chain emerged from a study of blood T cell repertoires in COVID-19 (TCRdb year 2020). Some background on the complete study: Collaborator samples came from the United States, Italy and Spain and covered acute and convalescent phases of COVID-19. The material from the prospective study consisted of cDNA or gDNA derived from T cells, B-cell-depleted T cells, or PBMCs. The dataset comprised deeply sampled blood TCRbeta repertoires from subjects exposed to, actively infected with, or recovered from COVID-19. A freely available public database, intended as a resource for researchers studying the immune response to SARS-CoV-2, is where the repertoires were released. Samples came from the ongoing ImmuneRACE study (first 160 participants) plus 1,254 subjects from 6 global collaborators. The sample metadata nearly always contained a de-identified subject ID, COVID-19 status, age in years and sex. Where available, HLA class I and class II types were obtained from metadata supplied by the sample provider rather than from assay-based typing. The research as a whole found: The amount of clinical and demographic metadata varied by source and participant and was provided uncurated.

In Seattle, one collaborating source enrolled patients while the infection was active and tracked those patients longitudinally over the course of disease. Whole blood was collected in K2EDTA tubes by collaborating institutions according to the institutions' own protocols. For TCRbeta analysis, collaborators shipped samples as frozen whole blood, isolated PBMCs, or DNA extracted from either of those sample types. The immunoSEQ Assay, a bias-controlled multiplex PCR, was used to amplify TCRbeta CDR3 regions from genomic DNA. The authors' pipeline ran thus. The number of nucleated cells in each sample was estimated by amplification of reference gene primers within the assay. To quantify the absolute abundance of each unique TCRbeta CDR3 rearrangement, sequence reads were collapsed and filtered. For each sample, productive Simpson clonality was calculated as the square root of Simpson's diversity index across productive rearrangements. As stored in TCRdb, this immuneACCESS dataset retains in-frame rearrangements with V and J assigned. A fraction of the clones does not appear; measured against another copy, unresolved V genes explain less than half of the discrepancy, and the remainder lacks a known reason. The V and J calls and clone size come from that table; D and trimming were worked out from the DNA. This sample holds roughly 120,000 clones; roughly nine tenths were observed only once. The ten largest account for roughly 2% of the sample.

V is clipped by 3 bases and J by 0 bases, and the sequence between their germline boundaries is 12 bases long. The germline V gene supplies CDR1 SGDLS and CDR2 YYNGEE. The CDR3 starts with the cysteine, ends with the phenylalanine, and has 15 residues. Only the CDR3 portion is preserved as DNA: 45 bases, with reading frame beginning at the first base. With respect to this clone: Its antigen is unknown. No quality values exist for individual bases; no much larger clone is one base distant.

This TCR came from a man between 50 and 59 years old with COVID-19, enrolled during active disease. The specimen was peripheral blood. This chain joins TRBV9 to TRBJ1-1; TRBD1 could be the D gene, as 6 bases match. The nucleotides are TGTGCCAGCAGCGAGGGGGACGGCCTGAACACTGAAGCTTTCTTT. The translation is CASSEGDGLNTEAFF.